This TCR beta chain stems from a study of blood T cells in healthy people across ages. Study findings and constraints: Without sorted subsets, naive and antigen-experienced compartments could not be conclusively compared. In older individuals, TCR beta diversity per million T cells was lower, falling roughly linearly with age.

The CDR3 has 15 amino acids. V dropped 5 bases and J dropped 0 bases, with 8 bases sitting between them. Germline V gene sequence: CDR1 SGHVS, CDR2 FQNEAQ. A second PCR, run for about 7 to 11 cycles, used a sample-barcoded 5' primer plus a J-beta primer mix. One entry per CDR3 protein, called by TCRdb with MiXCR from the 5' RACE reads. The table records 600,000 or so distinct CDR3 sequences, more than 45% of them present only once. This clonotype was observed a few times. Its antigen is undetermined. The individuals who served as donors were healthy Caucasians living in Russia, aged roughly 6 to 90. Source material: blood. This sequence joins TRBV7-8 and TRBJ1-6; unclear D gene. The receptor's source is a man older than 75 in good health. Written as DNA, the CDR3 is TGTGCCAGCAGCCCCCGTGGCTCCTATAATTCACCCCTCCACTTT. Translated, it gives CASSPRGSYNSPLHF.